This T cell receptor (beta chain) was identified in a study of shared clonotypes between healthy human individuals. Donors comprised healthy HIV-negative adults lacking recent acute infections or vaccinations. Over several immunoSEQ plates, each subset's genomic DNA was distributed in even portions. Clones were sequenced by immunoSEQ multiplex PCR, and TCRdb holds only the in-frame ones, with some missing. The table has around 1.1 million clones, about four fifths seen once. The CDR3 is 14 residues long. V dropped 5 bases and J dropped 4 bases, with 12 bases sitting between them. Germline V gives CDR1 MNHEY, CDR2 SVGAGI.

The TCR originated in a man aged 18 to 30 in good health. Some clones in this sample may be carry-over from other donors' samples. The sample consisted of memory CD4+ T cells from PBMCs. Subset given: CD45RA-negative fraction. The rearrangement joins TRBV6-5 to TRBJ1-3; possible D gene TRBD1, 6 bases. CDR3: CASSKDRLGNTIYF. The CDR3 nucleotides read TGTGCCAGCAGTAAGGACAGACTAGGAAACACCATATATTTT.